These 24 T cell receptor beta chains were all obtained from the same sample, sequenced in a study of shared T cell receptors in the human thymus. Assay used: immunoSEQ multiplex PCR; TCRdb lists only in-frame clones, some missing. This table has hundreds of thousands of clones, 70% to 90% appearing once. This same sample was also part of a study on human thymus T cells.

The specimen was thymocytes. The receptors stem from a boy under two years old with a congenital heart defect.

J is TRBJ2-7 and V is TRBV5-1; possible D gene TRBD2, 5 bases. This CDR3 contains 12 residues. CDR1 and CDR2 (germline): SGHRS, YFSETQ. Between the trimmed V and J ends, which lost 4 bases and 2 bases, there was a span of 7 bases. The CDR3 protein is CASSHGTYEQYF. CDR3 DNA: TGCGCCAGCAGCCACGGGACCTACGAGCAGTACTTC.

This chain joins TRBV18 and TRBJ2-7; TRBD2 aligns across 12 bases. J lost 6 bases, V lost 3 bases, and 12 bases had no gene match. Germline V gene sequence: CDR1 KGHSH, CDR2 LQKENI. This CDR3 comprises 17 residues. The CDR3 here is CASSPKYLAGGRREQYF. CDR3 in DNA: TGTGCCAGCTCACCTAAATACCTAGCGGGGGGGCGTCGCGAGCAGTACTTC.

The chain links TRBV7-9 to TRBJ2-1, with D possibly being TRBD1 (5 bases). The germline V gene encodes CDR1 SEHNR and CDR2 FQNEAQ (reference sequence). V was shortened by 5 bases and J by 6 bases, with 11 bases between the two germline ends. The CDR3 totals 13 residues. CDR3 in amino acids: CASSADSSNEQFF. The CDR3 region has the DNA TGTGCCAGCAGCGCAGACAGTAGCAATGAGCAGTTCTTC.

The chain recombines TRBV27 with TRBJ1-2; D gene uncertain. This CDR3 region has 13 residues. Germline CDR1 MNHEY, CDR2 SMNVEV (reference sequence). V was trimmed by 2 bases and J by 3 bases, leaving 7 bases between them. The CDR3 sequence is CASSLGQYYGYTF. In DNA, the CDR3 is TGTGCCAGCAGTTTAGGGCAGTACTATGGCTACACCTTC.

The chain uses TRBV19 and TRBJ2-7; TRBD2 aligns across 10 bases. CDR3 length: 15 residues. V was clipped by 1 base and J by 3 bases; unmatched bases: 3. The V gene's germline CDR1 is LNHDA and CDR2 SQIVND (reference sequence). In DNA form, the CDR3 reads TGTGCCAGTAGTATAGTAGCGGGAGGAGACTACGAGCAGTACTTC. Its translation: CASSIVAGGDYEQYF.

This CDR3 reads CASSLTPLAGGLSYNEQFF. The CDR3 nucleotides are TGTGCCAGCAGCTTAACCCCCCTAGCGGGAGGGCTCTCCTACAATGAGCAGTTCTTC. V is TRBV5-6 and J is TRBJ2-1, with 12 bases lining up with TRBD2. CDR3 size: 19 residues. Germline lookup yields CDR1 SGHDT and CDR2 YYEEEE. V lost 2 bases and J lost 0; bases outside the gene matches: 9.

V gene TRBV11-2 combines with J gene TRBJ2-1; 7 bases map to TRBD2. Germline values: CDR1 SGHAT, CDR2 FQNNGV. J was trimmed by 8 bases and V by 0 bases; bases with no gene match: 13. The length of the CDR3 is 17 residues. The CDR3 DNA is TGTGCCAGCAGCTTAGATGGGAGGGGAAGATCACAGGATGAGCAGTTCTTC. This gives the protein CASSLDGRGRSQDEQFF.

This chain links TRBV5-8 with TRBJ1-5; 7 bases agree with TRBD1. Germline CDR1 and CDR2: SGHTS and YDEGEE. The J segment lost 5 bases and the V segment lost 3 bases, leaving 11 bases of the junction unmatched. The CDR3 totals 16 residues. CDR3 nucleotide sequence: TGTGCCAGCAGCTATGACAGGGAAGGAGCGGATCAGCCCCAGCATTTT. Its translation: CASSYDREGADQPQHF.

The chain combines TRBV2 with TRBJ2-5; 14 bases are a match to TRBD2. The better agreement between TRBJ2-7 and the DNA end casts doubt on the J call. Germline values: CDR1 SNHLY, CDR2 FYNNEI. The CDR3 is 15 residues long. CDR3 sequence reads: CASSAGTSGSYEQYF. The CDR3 bases are TGTGCCAGCAGTGCCGGGACTAGCGGGAGCTACGAGCAGTACTTC.

The sample holds a few counts of this clone. The chain joins TRBV5-1 to TRBJ2-7, with 7 bases that match TRBD1. CDR1 and CDR2 from the germline V gene are SGHRS and YFSETQ. The J segment lost 0 bases and the V segment lost 7 bases, leaving 10 bases of the junction unmatched. CDR3 length: 15 amino acids. The CDR3 protein is CASAEPGQSSYEQYF. Written as DNA, the CDR3 is TGCGCCAGCGCTGAACCGGGACAGTCCTCCTACGAGCAGTACTTC.

The V and J genes are TRBV27 and TRBJ1-3, with 7 bases identical to TRBD1. This CDR3 comprises 17 residues. Germline V gene data show CDR1 as MNHEY and CDR2 as SMNVEV (reference sequence). V dropped 5 bases and J dropped 5; count of bases not matched to a gene: 15. The CDR3 DNA reads as TGTGCCAGCAGTCCCGGGACAGCCCAACCATTAAGAAACACCATATATTTT. It encodes CASSPGTAQPLRNTIYF.

Here the CDR3 reads CASSSTGTTTGTQYF. The CDR3 DNA reads as TGTGCCAGTAGTTCAACCGGGACTACGACCGGGACCCAGTACTTC. The V call is TRBV19, the J call TRBJ2-5; 7 positions agree with TRBD2. The CDR3 is 15 residues long. Germline CDR1 and CDR2: LNHDA and SQIVND (reference sequence). V was pared by 5 bases and J by 7 bases, with 13 bases of the junction left unmatched.

This clone appeared once. The chain combines TRBV4-3 with TRBJ2-1; 13 nucleotides align to TRBD2. V shed 2 bases and J 9 bases; nucleotides not matched to a gene: 13. Germline lookup yields CDR1 LGHNA and CDR2 YSLEER. The length of the CDR3 is 18 residues. The CDR3 bases are TGCGCCAGCAGCCAATCCCCCCGAGGACTAGCGGGAGTTTCTGAGCAGTTCTTC. This codes for CASSQSPRGLAGVSEQFF.

The rearrangement joins TRBV18 to TRBJ2-2; 7 bases map to TRBD1. Germline V CDR1 and CDR2: KGHSH, LQKENI. This CDR3 region has 16 residues. The V and J ends lost 0 bases and 2 bases, in that order; junction bases with no gene match: 3. CDR3 residues: CASSPPGTDNTGELFF. CDR3 coding DNA: TGTGCCAGCTCACCACCCGGGACAGACAACACCGGGGAGCTGTTTTTT.

This sequence joins TRBV6-5 and TRBJ2-3, with D possibly matching TRBD2 (6 bases). CDR1 and CDR2 from the germline V gene are MNHEY and SVGAGI. This CDR3 region has 14 residues. V gave up 8 bases and J gave up 4 bases, with 16 bases separating them. DNA for the CDR3: TGTGCCAGCGGCGCGGGGATTAAGGCAGATACGCAGTATTTT. Protein sequence: CASGAGIKADTQYF.

There are a few counts of this clone. The genes are TRBV5-1 and TRBJ2-7; D is uncertain. The CDR3 sequence is 14 residues long. CDR1 SGHRS and CDR2 YFSETQ come from the germline V gene. Trimming took 0 bases from V and 2 from J, leaving 9 bases between them. CDR3 nucleotides: TGCGCCAGCAGCTTGGGGCAGGTCCCCTACGAGCAGTACTTC. It yields the protein CASSLGQVPYEQYF.

The chain links TRBV4-1 to TRBJ2-1, with D unresolved. The CDR3 runs 12 residues. Germline-derived CDR1 and CDR2 are MGHRA and YSYEKL. Trimming took off 4 bases at V and 8 bases at J, with 9 bases between the two ends. This CDR3 is CASSRGADEQFF. CDR3 sequence (DNA): TGCGCCAGCAGCCGAGGAGCCGATGAGCAGTTCTTC.

This clone was seen more than once but under ten times. The chain carries TRBV4-1 and TRBJ2-5, with D perhaps TRBD2 (6 bases). Between the trimmed V and J ends, which lost 3 bases and 4 bases, there was a span of 15 bases. This CDR3 is 15 amino acids long. Germline values: CDR1 MGHRA, CDR2 YSYEKL. The CDR3, as DNA: TGCGCCAGCAGCCACCACCCGACTAGACGAGAGACCCAGTACTTC. The encoded protein is CASSHHPTRRETQYF.

This chain joins TRBV4-1 and TRBJ2-1; 10 nucleotides match TRBD2. The CDR3 sequence is 15 residues long. From germline, CDR1 is MGHRA and CDR2 YSYEKL. V trimming: 0 bases; J trimming: 8 bases; junction bases outside the gene matches: 4. CDR3 in DNA: TGCGCCAGCAGCCAAGAGAGCGGGAGGGGTGATGAGCAGTTCTTC. Protein sequence: CASSQESGRGDEQFF.

CDR3 sequence: CASRRGYEQYF. As DNA, the CDR3 is TGTGCCAGCAGACGCGGCTACGAGCAGTACTTC. The chain couples TRBV5-6 to TRBJ2-7, with D uncertain. The ends were cut back, 5 bases at V and 3 bases at J, with 6 bases in the middle. The CDR3 runs to 11 residues. The germline V gene has CDR1 SGHDT and CDR2 YYEEEE.

The chain uses TRBV7-9 and TRBJ1-1; D is ambiguous. In germline, CDR1 is SEHNR, CDR2 FQNEAQ (reference sequence). The CDR3 length is 14 residues. The germline V and J ends were trimmed by 1 base and 2 bases, with 8 bases remaining between them. In DNA, the CDR3 is TGTGCCAGCAGCTTAGTGGAGAGAAACACTGAAGCTTTCTTT. As protein: CASSLVERNTEAFF.

This chain links TRBV4-1 with TRBJ2-1, with D possibly TRBD2 on 7 matching bases. Germline values: CDR1 MGHRA, CDR2 YSYEKL. The V end was cut by 4 bases, the J end by 4 bases, with 17 bases between. This CDR3 is built from 16 residues. CDR3 bases: TGCGCCAGCAGCCCTAAAGGGGGGGGCGCGTACAATGAGCAGTTCTTC. Protein: CASSPKGGGAYNEQFF.

V usage is TRBV18 and J usage is TRBJ2-7; 8 bases are shared with TRBD2. Trimming cost V 0 bases and J 3 bases; bases outside gene matches: 19. CDR3 length: 20 residues. Looked up from germline, CDR1 is KGHSH and CDR2 is LQKENI. The CDR3 here is CASSPPIPPISGSTNYEQYF. The CDR3 DNA reads as TGTGCCAGCTCACCACCGATTCCCCCAATAAGCGGGAGTACGAACTACGAGCAGTACTTC.

CDR3 loop: CASSPGQGTYEQYF. In nucleotides, the CDR3 is TGTGCCAGCTCACCAGGACAGGGGACCTACGAGCAGTACTTC. The chain recombines TRBV18 with TRBJ2-7; 9 nucleotides match TRBD1. This CDR3 is built from 14 residues. The germline V gene has CDR1 KGHSH and CDR2 LQKENI. V shed 2 bases, J shed 2 bases, and the junction held 1 base outside the gene matches.